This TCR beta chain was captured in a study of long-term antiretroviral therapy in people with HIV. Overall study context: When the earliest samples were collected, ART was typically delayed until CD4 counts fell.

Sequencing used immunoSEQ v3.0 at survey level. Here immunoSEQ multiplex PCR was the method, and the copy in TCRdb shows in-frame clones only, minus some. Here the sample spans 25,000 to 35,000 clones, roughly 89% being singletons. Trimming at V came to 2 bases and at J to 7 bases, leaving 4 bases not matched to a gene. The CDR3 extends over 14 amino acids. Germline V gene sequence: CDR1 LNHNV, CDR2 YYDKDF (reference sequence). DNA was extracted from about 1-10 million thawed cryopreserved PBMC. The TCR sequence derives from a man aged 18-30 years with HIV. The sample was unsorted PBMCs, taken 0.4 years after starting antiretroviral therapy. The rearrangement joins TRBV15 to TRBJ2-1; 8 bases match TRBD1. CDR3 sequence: CATSRPGTGNEQFF. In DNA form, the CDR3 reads TGTGCCACCAGCAGACCCGGGACAGGAAATGAGCAGTTCTTC.